These 3 T cell receptor beta chains came from one sample sequenced in a study of blood T cell repertoires in COVID-19 (dated by TCRdb to the early 2020s). The receptor library was made with the immunoSEQ multiplex PCR assay. TCRdb carries this immuneACCESS record with in-frame sequences only. Its versions omit some clonotypes, under half of them owing to an unresolved V gene in the studies checked, with the rest unexplained. In this sample the table shows tens of thousands of clones, around 88% of which occur a single time. Of the sample, roughly 14% is held by the ten largest clones. Material for sequencing was peripheral blood. These receptors all stem from a man in his 70s with active or convalescent COVID-19.

The J gene is TRBJ1-5, the V gene TRBV2, with D maybe TRBD1 (5 bases). Per the germline V gene, CDR1 is SNHLY and CDR2 is FYNNEI. The ends were cut back, 4 bases at V and 4 bases at J, with 11 bases in the middle. The CDR3 covers 14 residues. CDR3 sequence reads: CASSVAGSNQPQHF. In DNA, the CDR3 is TGTGCCAGCAGTGTTGCAGGGTCTAATCAGCCCCAGCATTTT.

The chain employs TRBV5-8 and TRBJ1-2; 7 bases are shared with TRBD1. The CDR3 has 16 amino acids. The V and J ends lost 4 bases and 5 bases, in that order; junction bases with no gene match: 14. Germline values: CDR1 SGHTS, CDR2 YDEGEE. In DNA form, the CDR3 reads TGTGCCAGCAGCCTTACACCCGGGACAGTCTTTTATGGCTACACCTTC. This gives the protein CASSLTPGTVFYGYTF.

The rearrangement joins TRBV19 to TRBJ1-5; TRBD1 matches 7 bases. J lost 5 bases, V lost 5 bases, and 9 bases had no gene match. CDR3 length: 15 residues. CDR1 LNHDA and CDR2 SQIVND come from the germline V gene (reference sequence). The DNA for the CDR3 is TGTGCCAGTAGTCTATGGGACAGCCTATATCAGCCCCAGCATTTT. Translated, it gives CASSLWDSLYQPQHF.